This T cell receptor beta chain derives from a study of cytomegalovirus exposure and HLA in healthy donors. Overall study: Of 398 genotyped donors, about 80% clustered with self-reported Caucasian donors. General study findings and limits: Some TCR beta chains (more than 150 of them) were listed as cytomegalovirus-associated.

13 Jbeta primers and 60 Vbeta primers were used for the PCR. Clones were sequenced by immunoSEQ multiplex PCR, and TCRdb holds only the in-frame ones, with some missing. Found here are tens of thousands of clones, roughly 77% of them singletons; the top ten hold 6.5% to 7%. This CDR3 comprises 12 residues. CDR1 is SEHNR, CDR2 FQNEAQ, per germline (reference sequence). Trimming cost V 1 base and J 6 bases, with 6 bases left between them. Worth noting for this clone: Its antigen is currently unknown.

Sequencing was done on a sample of PBMCs. The clonotype comes from a human donor in good health. The chain recombines TRBV7-9 with TRBJ1-2; D gene uncertain. CDR3 loop: CASSLDQDGYTF. Written as DNA, the CDR3 is TGTGCCAGCAGCTTAGATCAGGATGGCTACACCTTC.